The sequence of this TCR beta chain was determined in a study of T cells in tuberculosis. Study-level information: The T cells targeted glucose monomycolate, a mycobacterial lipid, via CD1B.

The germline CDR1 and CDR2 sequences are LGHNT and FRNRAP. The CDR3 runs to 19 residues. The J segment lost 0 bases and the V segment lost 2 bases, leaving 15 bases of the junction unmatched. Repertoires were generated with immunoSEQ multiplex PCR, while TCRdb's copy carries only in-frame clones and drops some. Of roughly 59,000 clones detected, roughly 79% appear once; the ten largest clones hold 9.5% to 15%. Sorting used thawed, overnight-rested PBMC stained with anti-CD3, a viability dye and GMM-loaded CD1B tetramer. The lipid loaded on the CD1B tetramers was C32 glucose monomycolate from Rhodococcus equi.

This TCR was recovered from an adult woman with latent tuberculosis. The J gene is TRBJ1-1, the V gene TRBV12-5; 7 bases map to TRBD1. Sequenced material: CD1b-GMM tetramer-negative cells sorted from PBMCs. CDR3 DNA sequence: TGTGCTAGTGGTTTGACCCTAGGCACTAGACAGGGCCTGAACACTGAAGCTTTCTTT. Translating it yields CASGLTLGTRQGLNTEAFF.